This T cell receptor (beta chain) was recorded in a study of OX40 agonist ivuxolimab in advanced cancers. As for the study in general: Averaging 60 years in age, with a range of roughly 20 to 90, the cohort was about 85% male.

The CDR3 is 14 amino acids. Germline CDR1 SGHRS, CDR2 YFSETQ. V lost 6 bases, J lost 3 bases, and 12 bases lay in between. Profiling relied on immunoSEQ multiplex PCR, and the TCRdb table lists in-frame clones only, not all of them. Among around 81,000 clones, roughly four fifths were seen once, and the ten largest hold 6.6%. The clonotype comes from an adult with an advanced solid tumor such as melanoma, head and neck, liver or kidney cancer. Sequences were derived from CD4+ or CD8+ T cells sorted from blood, sampled in a trial of the OX40 agonist ivuxolimab. The chain links TRBV5-1 to TRBJ2-2; no clear D. The CDR3 DNA reads TGCGCCAGCAATGGGATGTTGGACACCGGGGAGCTGTTTTTT. It is translated as CASNGMLDTGELFF.